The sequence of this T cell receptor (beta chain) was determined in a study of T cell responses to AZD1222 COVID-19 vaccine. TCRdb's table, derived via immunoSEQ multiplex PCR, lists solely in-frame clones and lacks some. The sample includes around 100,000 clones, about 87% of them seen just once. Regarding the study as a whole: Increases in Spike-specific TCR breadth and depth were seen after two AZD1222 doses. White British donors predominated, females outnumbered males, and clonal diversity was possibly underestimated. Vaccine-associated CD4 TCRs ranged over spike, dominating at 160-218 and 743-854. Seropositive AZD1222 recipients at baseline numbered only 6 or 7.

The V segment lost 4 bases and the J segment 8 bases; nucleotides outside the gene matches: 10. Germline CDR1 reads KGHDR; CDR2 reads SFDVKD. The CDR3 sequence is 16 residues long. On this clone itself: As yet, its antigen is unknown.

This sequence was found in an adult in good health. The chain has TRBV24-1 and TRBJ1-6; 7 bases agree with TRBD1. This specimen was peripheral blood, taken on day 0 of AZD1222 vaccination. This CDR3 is CATSEPDREWDSPLHF. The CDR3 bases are TGTGCCACCAGTGAGCCCGACAGGGAATGGGATTCACCCCTCCACTTT.